A selection of T cell receptor beta chains follows, all from one sample in a study of OX40 agonist ivuxolimab in advanced cancers. Produced via immunoSEQ multiplex PCR; TCRdb's table is partial and in-frame only. The table shows over 55,000 clones, with approximately 90% occurring only once. The material was CD4+ or CD8+ T cells sorted from blood, obtained in a trial of the OX40 agonist ivuxolimab. Source of these receptors: an adult with an advanced solid tumor such as melanoma, head and neck, liver or kidney cancer. CDR3s include the opening cysteine and the closing phenylalanine or tryptophan. Fields, in order: V gene, J gene, D gene, clone size, CDR3 DNA, CDR3 protein. A D gene is named only where the DNA matches it firmly. Part of the rows lack a size; the others show once, few, many or a class for expanded clones.

TRBV11-2,TRBJ1-4,TRBD1,.,TGTGCCAGCAGCTCCCTGGACAGGAGTAATGAAAAACTGTTTTTT,CASSSLDRSNEKLFF
TRBV5-1,TRBJ2-1,.,.,TGCGCCAGCAGCTTAGCCACAGCTTCCAATGAGCAGTTCTTC,CASSLATASNEQFF
TRBV7-9,TRBJ1-3,TRBD1,.,TGTGCCAGCAGCTTAGCGGACAGGGCTGGAAACACCATATATTTT,CASSLADRAGNTIYF
TRBV6-5,TRBJ2-7,.,.,TGTGCCGGACGGAACCGGGACGAGCAGTACTTC,CAGRNRDEQYF
TRBV18,TRBJ2-1,TRBD2,.,TGTGCCAGCTCACCATCGGGACTAGGACTCAATGAGCAGTTCTTC,CASSPSGLGLNEQFF
TRBV4-2,TRBJ2-3,TRBD2,.,TGTGCCAGCAGCCAACTACTTGGGGGAGGGCCCGGCACAGATACGCAGTATTTT,CASSQLLGGGPGTDTQYF
TRBV6-5,TRBJ2-4,.,.,TGTGCCAGCAGTTACGGGGGCAGTAAAAACATTCAGTACTTC,CASSYGGSKNIQYF
TRBV25-1,TRBJ1-5,.,once,TGTGCCAGCAGTGCAGGGGCAGGCGGTAATAGCAATCAGCCCCAGCATTTT,CASSAGAGGNSNQPQHF
TRBV15,TRBJ1-1,.,.,TGTGCCACCAGCAGAGAGGGGTTCAGGGGCGTCACTGAAGCTTTCTTT,CATSREGFRGVTEAFF
TRBV4-3,TRBJ2-1,.,.,TGCGCCAGCAGCCAAGATCTGGCGGGGCCCTACAATGAGCAGTTCTTC,CASSQDLAGPYNEQFF
TRBV27,TRBJ1-1,TRBD1,.,TGTGCCAGCAGGGTCCCCCGGATTGGACAGGGGTCTTACACTGAAGCTTTCTTT,CASRVPRIGQGSYTEAFF
TRBV19,TRBJ2-2,.,.,TGTGCCAGTAGTATCATTCATAAAATCGGGGGCACCGGGGAGCTGTTTTTT,CASSIIHKIGGTGELFF
TRBV6-5,TRBJ1-1,.,.,TGTGCCAGCAGTTACACGGGGACTGAAGCTTTCTTT,CASSYTGTEAFF
TRBV28,TRBJ1-4,.,.,TGTGCCAGCAGTTTGAGGACAATGAATGAAAAACTGTTTTTT,CASSLRTMNEKLFF
TRBV9,TRBJ2-1,TRBD2,.,TGTGCCAGCAGCGTAGTGGGGACTAGCAATAATGAGCAGTTCTTC,CASSVVGTSNNEQFF